A single TCR beta chain is shown here with its context. What it binds is not known. The method was immunoSEQ multiplex PCR; TCRdb's version includes in-frame clones alone and lacks a portion of them. This sample has about 11,000 clones, with around 79% found just once. Autologous stem cell transplantation was followed by relapse in every patient, and brentuximab vedotin exposure varied. Patients reached a best response of complete response, partial response or progressive disease. The data were taken from a study of PD-1 blockade in classical Hodgkin lymphoma. CDR3 size: 15 residues. Trimming at V came to 6 bases and at J to 4 bases, leaving 11 bases not matched to a gene. Germline V gene lookup returns CDR1 MNHEY and CDR2 SMNVEV (reference sequence). Study-wide results and limits: Newly diagnosed patients had diversity similar to the baseline diversity of complete responders. CD4+ TCR diversity rose significantly by C4D1, and CD8+ TCR diversity did not. Healthy donors were reported to have higher baseline TCR diversity than newly diagnosed patients.

This receptor was obtained from a human donor with classical Hodgkin lymphoma. This chain uses TRBV27 with TRBJ2-5, with 7 bases aligning to TRBD2. This sample comprised peripheral blood mononuclear cells (PBMCs), obtained at baseline. CDR3: CASSQIGGFGETQYF. The CDR3 region has the DNA TGTGCCAGCAGCCAAATCGGGGGGTTTGGAGAGACCCAGTACTTC.